This passage covers 19 T cell receptor beta chains from one sample sequenced in a study of naive and memory T cell subsets (dated by TCRdb to 2015 to 2018). Library prep was done by UMI-ligation and nested PCR. The instrument was an Illumina MiSeq. The beta constant-region primer was an equimolar mix of two oligonucleotides covering both TRBC1 and TRBC2. The ligated cDNA went through four rounds of PCR with nested alpha and beta constant-region primers together with the SP2 primer. TCRdb itself trimmed the public reads at Q25 with fastp, ran MiXCR and retained productive beta chains. Identical CDR3 protein sequences are pooled into one entry, listed with their most common genes and DNA. The sample table holds 98,000 or so distinct CDR3 sequences, of which around 11% were seen once. Of the sample, 0.13% falls within the top ten clones. Antigens of these TCRs are unknown. Overall results and qualifications from the work: A few larger clonotypes were present in naive repertoires, especially CD8 naive repertoires, and these clonotypes were possibly memory cells re-expressing CD45RA.

Input material: naive CD4+ T cells from blood. The meaning of the sample's cell subset or site label: naive T cells, CD45RA high CD27+. These receptors were collected from a human donor in good health.

The chain uses TRBV2 and TRBJ2-7; D may be TRBD1 (6 bases). Trimming took off 4 bases at V and 0 bases at J, with 10 bases between the two ends. Germline CDR1 reads SNHLY; CDR2 reads FYNNEI. This CDR3 is built from 14 residues. Here the CDR3 DNA reads TGTGCCAGCAGTGCGGGGACACCCTCCTACGAGCAGTACTTC. It translates to CASSAGTPSYEQYF.

This clonotype came up many times. The V gene is TRBV11-3, the J gene TRBJ2-7; D is possibly TRBD2 (5 bases). The CDR3 has 14 residues. The germline CDR1 and CDR2 sequences are SGHNT and YENEEA. V shed 2 bases and J shed 11 bases, with 19 bases lying between them. CDR3 region: CASSLSRGSQSKYF. The CDR3 DNA sequence: TGTGCCAGCAGCTTATCACGGGGTAGTCAGTCGAAGTACTTC.

This clonotype was picked up a small number of times. V is TRBV5-6 and J is TRBJ1-6, with D perhaps TRBD1 (5 bases). Germline CDR1 SGHDT, CDR2 YYEEEE. This CDR3 is 15 amino acids long. The V gene lost 5 bases and the J gene lost 3 bases, with 12 bases spanning the gap. CDR3 loop: CASSFGGNYNSPLHF. In DNA form, the CDR3 reads TGTGCCAGCAGTTTCGGGGGAAACTATAATTCACCCCTCCACTTT.

CDR3 DNA sequence: TGCAGTGCTTCGCCCGGGACAGGGAATGAAAAACTGTTTTTT. Amino acids: CSASPGTGNEKLFF. J is TRBJ1-4 and V is TRBV20-1; 9 bases are shared with TRBD1. The germline gives CDR1 DFQATT, CDR2 SNEGSKA (reference sequence). This CDR3 comprises 14 residues. Unmatched junction bases numbered 6, after V lost 5 bases and J lost 5 bases.

Ten or more counts support this clonotype. The chain has TRBV12-3 or TRBV12-4 and TRBJ1-1; 9 bases are shared with TRBD1. The V segment lost 7 bases and the J segment 0 bases; nucleotides outside the gene matches: 6. The CDR3 extends over 15 amino acids. CDR3 coding DNA: TGTGCCAGCAAGCCACAGGGGGCAATGAACACTGAAGCTTTCTTT. Translated: CASKPQGAMNTEAFF.

This clonotype was seen only a few times. V is TRBV12-3 or TRBV12-4 and J is TRBJ1-5; TRBD1 agrees at 9 bases. The CDR3 is 15 amino acids. V gave up 6 bases and J gave up 3 bases; unmatched junction bases: 6. The CDR3 bases are TGTGCCAGCAGCCGGACAGGGGTTTACAATCAGCCCCAGCATTTT. The encoded protein is CASSRTGVYNQPQHF.

This clonotype was counted a few times. The J gene is TRBJ1-2, the V gene TRBV5-4; tentatively, D is TRBD1 (6 bases). V was shortened by 0 bases and J by 8 bases, with 20 bases between the two germline ends. Germline-derived CDR1 and CDR2 are SGHNT and YYREEE (reference sequence). The CDR3 totals 16 residues. In nucleotides, the CDR3 is TGTGCCAGCAGCTTGGAATCTCGGCTCCGGACAGCAGGCTACACCTTC. This codes for CASSLESRLRTAGYTF.

Only one count was recorded for this clonotype. The genes are TRBV7-3 and TRBJ1-6; TRBD1 agrees at 7 bases. V lost 2 bases and J lost 6; bases outside the gene matches: 7. The CDR3 is 16 amino acids. CDR1 SGHTA and CDR2 FQGTGA come from the germline V gene. In nucleotides, the CDR3 is TGTGCCAGCAGCTTAGGCCCAGGGACAGTTAATTCACCCCTCCACTTT. This encodes CASSLGPGTVNSPLHF.

This clonotype was detected only a few times. The chain joins TRBV5-1 to TRBJ2-7; TRBD2 might be the D (5 bases). The germline V gene has CDR1 SGHRS and CDR2 YFSETQ. Trimming pared 2 bases from V and 4 bases from J, leaving 13 bases between. This CDR3 contains 14 residues. The CDR3 region has the DNA TGCGCCAGCAGCTTTCCCGGAGGTGAATACGAGCAGTACTTC. Protein product: CASSFPGGEYEQYF.

This clonotype was detected only a few times. The chain uses TRBV20-1 and TRBJ1-1; D is possibly TRBD1 (5 bases). V was shortened by 4 bases and J by 4 bases, with 10 bases between the two germline ends. Germline lookup yields CDR1 DFQATT and CDR2 SNEGSKA (reference sequence). The CDR3 extends over 12 amino acids. The CDR3 DNA reads as TGCAGTGCTACCGACAGCGCCACTGAAGCTTTCTTT. It translates to CSATDSATEAFF.

This clonotype appeared once. The CDR3 coding sequence is TGCAGCGTTAATTTCGCACCGGGCTACGAGCAGTACTTC. Its translation: CSVNFAPGYEQYF. This rearrangement joins TRBV29-1 to TRBJ2-7; no reliable D call. V gave up 5 bases and J gave up 3 bases, with 14 bases separating them. This CDR3 comprises 13 residues. Germline lookup yields CDR1 SQVTM and CDR2 ANQGSEA.

This clonotype was detected many times. The V gene is TRBV7-2, the J gene TRBJ2-5; D is undetermined. Germline CDR1 reads SGHTA; CDR2 reads FQGNSA. V gave up 3 bases and J gave up 4 bases, with 6 bases separating them. The CDR3 spans 12 residues. The CDR3, as DNA: TGTGCCAGCAGCTTCTCCCGAGAGACCCAGTACTTC. This sequence encodes CASSFSRETQYF.

The chain recombines TRBV18 with TRBJ1-3, with 8 bases identical to TRBD1. The CDR3 length is 16 residues. V lost 4 bases to trimming and J lost 2 bases; unmatched junction nucleotides: 7. The germline gives CDR1 KGHSH, CDR2 LQKENI. The CDR3, as DNA: TGTGCCAGCTCACTGGGAAGACAGGGGACTGGAAACACCATATATTTT. As protein: CASSLGRQGTGNTIYF.

The chain employs TRBV2 and TRBJ2-1; 9 bases match TRBD2. The length of the CDR3 is 14 residues. V was clipped by 6 bases and J by 7 bases; unmatched bases: 7. The germline V gene has CDR1 SNHLY and CDR2 FYNNEI. As DNA, the CDR3 is TGTGCCAGCAGCCGACTAGCGGAACTTAATGAGCAGTTCTTC. Protein: CASSRLAELNEQFF.

This clonotype appeared many times. The V and J genes are TRBV5-1 and TRBJ2-7; unclear D gene. The germline gives CDR1 SGHRS, CDR2 YFSETQ. CDR3 size: 15 residues. The V end was cut by 1 base, the J end by 0 bases, with 11 bases between. CDR3 loop: CASSLIATSSYEQYF. The CDR3 DNA follows: TGCGCCAGCAGCTTGATCGCTACCAGCTCCTACGAGCAGTACTTC.

This clonotype was counted between two and nine times. This chain uses TRBV27 with TRBJ2-1, with TRBD2 as a possible D gene (7 bases). Trimming left V 6 bases short and J 14 bases short, with 23 bases between. CDR1 MNHEY and CDR2 SMNVEV come from the germline V gene (reference sequence). This CDR3 comprises 14 residues. As DNA, the CDR3 is TGTGCCAGCAGGACGACTAATGGAGGGGGAGGGAAGTTCTTC. This encodes CASRTTNGGGGKFF.

The rearrangement links TRBV7-2 to TRBJ2-7, with 9 bases that match TRBD2. V was clipped by 0 bases and J by 5 bases; unmatched bases: 8. CDR3 length: 16 residues. CDR1 and CDR2 (germline): SGHTA, FQGNSA. CDR3 coding DNA: TGTGCCAGCAGCTTAGCTTCGAGCGGGGGGCGGCACGAGCAGTACTTC. As protein: CASSLASSGGRHEQYF.

This clonotype has ten or more counts. V gene TRBV6-1 combines with J gene TRBJ2-4, with D possibly matching TRBD1 (6 bases). Germline V gene data show CDR1 as MNHNS and CDR2 as SASEGT. The CDR3 is 17 residues long. The V and J ends lost 7 bases and 8 bases respectively, with 27 bases between them. CDR3 loop: CASTPRGRVQGFDIQYF. The CDR3 DNA reads as TGTGCCAGCACCCCTCGGGGTAGAGTTCAGGGGTTTGACATTCAGTACTTC.

This clonotype was recorded at least ten times. The chain is built from TRBV29-1 and TRBJ1-1, with D possibly matching TRBD1 (5 bases). Germline CDR1 and CDR2: SQVTM and ANQGSEA. The CDR3 is made up of 13 amino acids. Deletions cut 8 bases from V and 2 bases from J, with 15 bases between. The CDR3 bases are TGCAGCTTTTATGGGCAGGGCAACACTGAAGCTTTCTTT. This sequence encodes CSFYGQGNTEAFF.